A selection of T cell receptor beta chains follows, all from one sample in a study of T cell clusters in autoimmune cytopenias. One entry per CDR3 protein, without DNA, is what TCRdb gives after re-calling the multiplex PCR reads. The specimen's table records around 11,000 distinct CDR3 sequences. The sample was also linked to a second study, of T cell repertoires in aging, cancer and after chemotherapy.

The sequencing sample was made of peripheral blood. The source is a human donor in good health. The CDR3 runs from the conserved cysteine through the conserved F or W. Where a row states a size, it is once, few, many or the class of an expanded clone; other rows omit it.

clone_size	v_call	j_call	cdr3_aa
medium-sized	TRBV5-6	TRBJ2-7	CASSLRGEQYF
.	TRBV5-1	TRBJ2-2	CASSRAGTANTGELFF
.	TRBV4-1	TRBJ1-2	CASSPVGTNYGYTF
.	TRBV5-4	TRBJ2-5	CASSPSQGGGETQYF
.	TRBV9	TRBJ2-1	CASSVGGGAHNEQFF
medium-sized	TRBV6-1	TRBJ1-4	CASSEGPATNEKLFF
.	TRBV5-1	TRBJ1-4	CASSLVEGEKLFF
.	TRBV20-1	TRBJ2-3	CSASLAGLGDTQYF
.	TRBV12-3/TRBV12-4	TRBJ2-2	CASSFVPGQAFTGELFF
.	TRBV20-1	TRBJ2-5	CSAREPRYETQYF
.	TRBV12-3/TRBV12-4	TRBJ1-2	CASSNRDTRRYGYTF
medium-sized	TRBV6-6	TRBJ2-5	CASHAAGEETQYF
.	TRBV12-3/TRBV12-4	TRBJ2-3	CASTTDRGRADTQYF
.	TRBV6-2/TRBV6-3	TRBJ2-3	CASSYGFVGDF
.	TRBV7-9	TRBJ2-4	CASSLSVLGLAKNIQYF
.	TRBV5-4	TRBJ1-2	CASRSRAQGFENYGYTF
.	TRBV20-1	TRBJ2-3	CSAQSTDTQYF
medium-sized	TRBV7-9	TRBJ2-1	CASSSDAPSEQFF
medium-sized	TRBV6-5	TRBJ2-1	CASSYAPGQGDDEQFF
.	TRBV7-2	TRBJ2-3	CASSTGLAGAPVRYF
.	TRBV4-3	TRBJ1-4	CASSQTPTGPNEKLFF
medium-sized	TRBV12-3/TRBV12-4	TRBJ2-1	CASRSADEQFF
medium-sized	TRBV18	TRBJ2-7	CASSPGDLYEQYF
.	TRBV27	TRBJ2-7	CASSLKARGNYEQYF